Listed here is a single T cell receptor beta chain. Germline V gives CDR1 SGHNT, CDR2 YYREEE (reference sequence). The CDR3 has 12 residues. V was clipped by 4 bases and J by 5 bases, with 10 bases between them. The sample originates from a study of control samples from healthy donors and cancer patients. Generated by immunoSEQ multiplex PCR, the TCRdb table keeps only in-frame clones and is missing some. The data hold some 99,000 clones, with over 75% observed a single time. The specimen sequenced was blood. The sequence derives from a human donor in good health. The donor label of this sample is uncertain. The V gene is TRBV5-4, the J gene TRBJ2-7; a weak D match, TRBD2 (5 bases). CDR3 region: CASSLGVDEQYF. The DNA of the CDR3 is TGTGCCAGCAGCCTCGGGGTTGACGAGCAGTACTTC.